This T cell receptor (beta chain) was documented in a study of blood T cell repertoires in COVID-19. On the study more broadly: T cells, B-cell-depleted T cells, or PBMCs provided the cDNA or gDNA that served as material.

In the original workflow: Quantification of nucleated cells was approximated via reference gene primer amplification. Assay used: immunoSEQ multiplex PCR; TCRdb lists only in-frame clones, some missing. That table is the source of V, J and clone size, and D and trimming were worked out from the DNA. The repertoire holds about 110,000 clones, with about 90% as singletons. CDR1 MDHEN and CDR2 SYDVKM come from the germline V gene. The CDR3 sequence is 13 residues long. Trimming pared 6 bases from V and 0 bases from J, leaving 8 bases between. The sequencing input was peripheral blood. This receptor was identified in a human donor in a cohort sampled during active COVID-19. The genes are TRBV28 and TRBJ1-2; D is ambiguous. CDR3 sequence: CASSAPANYGYTF. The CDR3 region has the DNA TGTGCCAGCAGCGCCCCAGCTAACTATGGCTACACCTTC.